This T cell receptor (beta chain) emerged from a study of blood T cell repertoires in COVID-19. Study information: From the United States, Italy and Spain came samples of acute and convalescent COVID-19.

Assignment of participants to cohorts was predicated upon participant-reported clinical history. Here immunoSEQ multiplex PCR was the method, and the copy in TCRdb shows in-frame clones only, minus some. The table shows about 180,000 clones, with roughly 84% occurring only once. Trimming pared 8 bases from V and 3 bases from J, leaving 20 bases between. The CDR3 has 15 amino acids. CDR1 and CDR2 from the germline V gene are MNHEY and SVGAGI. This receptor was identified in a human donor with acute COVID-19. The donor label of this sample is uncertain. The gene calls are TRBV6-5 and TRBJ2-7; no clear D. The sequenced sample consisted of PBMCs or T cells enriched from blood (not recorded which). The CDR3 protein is CASARLASRGYEQYF. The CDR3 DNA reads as TGTGCCAGCGCTCGCCTGGCCTCGCGCGGCTACGAGCAGTACTTC.